This TCR beta chain was retrieved from a study of beta chain features in type 1 diabetes. Looking at the study overall: Healthy donors and patients had similar age, gender and cell yields.

Findings and limits, study-wide: Among type 1 diabetes patients, VDJ junctions had fewer insertions and more deletions.

Expressed TCRB transcripts got sequenced, as all isolated RNA was reverse transcribed. Each sample of naive, central memory or regulatory T cells had, on average, about 3.57 million reads. Assay: immunoSEQ multiplex PCR; the TCRdb copy retains only in-frame clones and omits some. Among 310,000 or so clones, 7.5% to 9% were seen once, and the ten largest hold around 0.45%. This CDR3 is 14 amino acids long. V was shortened by 5 bases and J by 10 bases, with 20 bases between the two germline ends. CDR1 SGHAT and CDR2 FQNNGV come from the germline V gene. In regard to this clone: Its antigen is as yet unknown.

This TCR derives from a woman aged 18-30 years in good health. The sequenced sample was central memory CD4+ T cells from blood. J is TRBJ1-1 and V is TRBV11-2; D unresolved. CDR3 coding DNA: TGTGCCAGCAGCACGCGTTTGTCCCCGGTCAGAGCTTTCTTT. Translating gives CASSTRLSPVRAFF.